A selection of T cell receptor beta chains follows, all from one sample in a study of blood T cells in healthy people across ages. TCRdb reprocessed the 5' RACE reads via MiXCR and lists one record per CDR3 protein. The sample shows about 1,400,000 distinct CDR3 sequences, roughly 40% of them seen only once. Sequenced: blood. These receptors were taken from a woman aged 18-29 years in good health. Each CDR3 is given with its conserved first and last residue. The order of the fields is V gene, J gene, D gene, clone size, CDR3 protein, CDR3 DNA. A D gene is named only where the DNA matches it firmly. Expanded clones are given a class, and other clones once, few, many or no size at all.

TRBV27	TRBJ2-3	NA	NA	CASTEIGGPSTDTQYF	TGTGCCAGCACCGAAATAGGGGGACCTAGCACAGATACGCAGTATTTT
TRBV20-1	TRBJ2-7	NA	few	CSASDRDSSGSYEQYF	TGCAGTGCCTCGGACAGGGATAGTAGCGGGAGTTACGAGCAGTACTTC
TRBV10-3	TRBJ2-3	NA	NA	CAISDLATDTQYF	TGTGCCATCAGTGACTTGGCCACAGATACGCAGTATTTT
TRBV20-1	TRBJ2-2	NA	NA	CSANRDTNTGELFF	TGCAGTGCCAACCGGGACACTAACACCGGGGAGCTGTTTTTT
TRBV12-3/TRBV12-4	TRBJ1-2	NA	NA	CASSFGAVGYTF	TGTGCCAGCAGTTTTGGGGCCGTAGGCTACACCTTC
TRBV6-6	TRBJ2-3	TRBD2	NA	CAGERGSTDTQYF	TGTGCCGGCGAGCGGGGGAGCACAGATACGCAGTATTTT
TRBV29-1	TRBJ2-6	NA	NA	CGVELTGLLSGTNVLTF	TGCGGCGTAGAGCTCACGGGACTCCTCTCTGGGACCAACGTCCTGACTTTC
TRBV21-1	TRBJ2-3	NA	NA	CASTPTGTGVGRTSTDTQYF	TGTGCCAGCACCCCGACCGGGACAGGGGTCGGCCGGACTAGCACAGATACGCAGTATTTT
TRBV12-3/TRBV12-4	TRBJ2-7	NA	few	CASRSWGDEQYF	TGTGCCAGCAGATCTTGGGGAGACGAGCAGTACTTC
TRBV5-1	TRBJ2-1	NA	NA	CASSLVGPTSSYNEQFF	TGCGCCAGCAGCTTGGTAGGGCCGACGAGCTCCTACAATGAGCAGTTCTTC
TRBV20-1	TRBJ2-1	TRBD2	many	CSARQGLVNPYNEQFF	TGCAGTGCTAGACAGGGACTAGTAAACCCCTACAATGAGCAGTTCTTC
TRBV2	TRBJ2-7	TRBD1	NA	CASRDWDRGSYEQYF	TGTGCCAGCAGAGACTGGGACAGGGGTTCGTACGAGCAGTACTTC
TRBV10-3	TRBJ1-2	TRBD1	NA	CAMGTGDQGYTF	TGTGCCATGGGGACAGGGGATCAGGGCTACACCTTC
TRBV20-1	TRBJ2-1	NA	few	CSARATSLGEQFF	TGCAGTGCTAGGGCTACTAGCCTTGGTGAGCAGTTCTTC
TRBV5-5	TRBJ2-7	NA	NA	CAGRETWGKGHEQYF	TGTGCCGGCAGGGAAACTTGGGGTAAGGGTCACGAGCAGTACTTC
TRBV4-1	TRBJ1-2	NA	many	CASSRRGNYGYTF	TGCGCCAGCAGCCGGCGGGGAAACTATGGCTACACCTTC